One sample yielded the 8 T cell receptor beta chains listed below, sequenced in a study of CD8 T cells in ankylosing spondylitis. General study results and limits: Seven to nine highly homologous variants made up a TCR beta motif that seemed to typify ankylosing spondylitis blood.

MiXCR was run by TCRdb on the 5' RACE reads, yielding one entry per CDR3 protein. The sample includes 350,000 or so distinct CDR3 sequences, around 8% of them seen just once. Their antigens are not known. The sequenced sample consisted of blood, either unsorted or a sorted T cell fraction (not recorded which). Receptors were obtained from a male donor with ankylosing spondylitis.

The V and J genes are TRBV4-3 and TRBJ2-1, with D tentatively TRBD2 (6 bases). Germline CDR1 is LGHNA and CDR2 is YSLEER. The CDR3 totals 17 residues. V lost 1 base and J 1 base, leaving 14 bases between the germline ends. The CDR3: CASSQGAGRPSYNEQFF. In DNA form, the CDR3 reads TGCGCCAGCAGCCAAGGGGCGGGGCGACCATCCTACAATGAGCAGTTCTTC.

This clonotype was detected a few times. J is TRBJ1-5 and V is TRBV19, with D maybe TRBD1 (6 bases). This CDR3 has 15 residues. Per germline, CDR1 LNHDA and CDR2 SQIVND (reference sequence). V was trimmed by 1 base and J by 6 bases, leaving 13 bases between them. The CDR3 region is CASSIGGGRVQPQHF. As DNA, the CDR3 is TGTGCCAGTAGTATAGGCGGGGGCAGGGTTCAGCCCCAGCATTTT.

The CDR3 spells CASREVGAQYF. The CDR3 region has the DNA TGTGCCAGCAGGGAGGTGGGGGCGCAGTACTTC. The J gene is TRBJ2-7, the V gene TRBV7-2, with a tentative D call TRBD1 (6 bases). V was trimmed by 6 bases and J by 9 bases, leaving 12 bases between them. The CDR3 runs to 11 residues. CDR1 is SGHTA and CDR2 is FQGNSA in the germline V gene.

A few counts support this clonotype. CDR3 sequence reads: CASSQRRTNIQYF. The DNA of the CDR3 is TGTGCCAGTAGTCAGAGGAGGACTAACATTCAGTACTTC. J is TRBJ2-4 and V is TRBV19, with D tentatively TRBD2 (5 bases). CDR3 length: 13 amino acids. Germline CDR1 LNHDA, CDR2 SQIVND (reference sequence). Between the trimmed V and J ends, which lost 5 bases and 7 bases, there was a span of 12 bases.

This clonotype was observed at least ten times. V is TRBV6-5 and J is TRBJ2-1; TRBD2 is a possible D gene (5 bases). Germline CDR1 is MNHEY and CDR2 is SVGAGI. V was cut by 0 bases and J by 6 bases, with 6 bases left in between. The CDR3 is made up of 13 amino acids. CDR3 DNA sequence: TGTGCCAGCAGTTACTCGGGAGCCAATGAGCAGTTCTTC. Translation gives CASSYSGANEQFF.

This chain connects TRBV10-2 to TRBJ2-7; 11 positions agree with TRBD2. The germline V gene encodes CDR1 WSHSY and CDR2 SAAADI. J gave up 2 bases and V 6 bases, and 9 bases lay outside the gene matches. CDR3 length equals 16 residues. The CDR3 DNA is TGCGCCAGCAGAGAAGCCGGGACTAGCGGCACCTACGAGCAGTACTTC. Protein: CASREAGTSGTYEQYF.

The table lists this clonotype with many counts. The V and J genes are TRBV24-1 and TRBJ1-5; the match to TRBD1 covers 7 bases. The CDR3 is 14 amino acids. The V segment lost 4 bases and the J segment 4 bases; nucleotides outside the gene matches: 3. Germline V gives CDR1 KGHDR, CDR2 SFDVKD. The CDR3 nucleotides read TGTGCCACCAGTGAAGGGACAGCTAATCAGCCCCAGCATTTT. It specifies CATSEGTANQPQHF.

This clonotype was recorded a few times. V and J are TRBV14 and TRBJ2-7; D ambiguous. Germline V gene sequence: CDR1 SGHDN, CDR2 FVKESK. The germline V and J ends were trimmed by 0 bases and 1 base, with 7 bases remaining between them. The CDR3 extends over 14 amino acids. In DNA, the CDR3 is TGTGCCAGCAGCCAAGACGCCGGATCCTACGAGCAGTACTTC. As protein: CASSQDAGSYEQYF.